What follows are 29 T cell receptor beta chains derived from one specimen sequenced in a study of cytomegalovirus exposure and HLA in healthy donors. This PCR relied on a set of 60 Vbeta primers and 13 Jbeta primers. Assay: immunoSEQ multiplex PCR; the TCRdb copy retains only in-frame clones and omits some. The data contain about 150,000 clones, over 70% of them singletons. The material sequenced was PBMCs. These receptors originate from a young man in good health and CMV-seropositive.

The gene calls are TRBV5-6 and TRBJ1-5, with TRBD1 matching 9 bases. The CDR3 has 18 residues. Germline values: CDR1 SGHDT, CDR2 YYEEEE. The J segment lost 0 bases and the V segment lost 4 bases, leaving 11 bases of the junction unmatched. The CDR3 bases are TGTGCCAGCAGCCGCACCGGGACAGGGAGATATAGCAATCAGCCCCAGCATTTT. Translating it yields CASSRTGTGRYSNQPQHF. Combining the CDR3 with reference TRBV5-6 and TRBJ1-5 gives the whole variable domain DAGVTQSPTHLIKTRGQQVTLRCSPKSGHDTVSWYQQALGQGPQFIFQYYEEEERQRGNFPDRFSGHQFPNYSSELNVNALLLGDSALYLCASSRTGTGRYSNQPQHFGDGTRLSIL.

The chain links TRBV19 to TRBJ1-1; no clear D. Trimming cost V 3 bases and J 4 bases, with 12 bases left between them. CDR3 length: 14 residues. Germline CDR1 and CDR2: LNHDA and SQIVND (reference sequence). The CDR3 DNA sequence: TGTGCCAGTAGTATCGGTCTATCTAGCACTGAAGCTTTCTTT. The encoded protein is CASSIGLSSTEAFF.

The gene calls are TRBV6-5 and TRBJ2-1; 7 bases are shared with TRBD2. CDR3 size: 14 residues. Germline V lookup: CDR1 MNHEY, CDR2 SVGAGI. The V and J ends lost 2 bases and 2 bases, in that order; junction bases with no gene match: 0. CDR3 nucleotide sequence: TGTGCCAGCAGTTACGGGACTACCTACAATGAGCAGTTCTTC. Translation: CASSYGTTYNEQFF.

This clone was detected only once. This sequence joins TRBV4-1 and TRBJ2-5; 8 bases map to TRBD1. There are 16 residues in the CDR3. Germline loops: CDR1 MGHRA, CDR2 YSYEKL. The J segment lost 4 bases and the V segment lost 0 bases, leaving 7 bases of the junction unmatched. CDR3 in amino acids: CASSQDGGQGRETQYF. Written as DNA, the CDR3 is TGCGCCAGCAGCCAAGACGGCGGACAGGGTCGAGAGACCCAGTACTTC.

V is TRBV6-5 and J is TRBJ2-7; 7 bases match TRBD1. CDR1 and CDR2 (germline): MNHEY, SVGAGI. Trimming at V came to 5 bases and at J to 4 bases, leaving 8 bases not matched to a gene. The CDR3 contains 14 residues. CDR3 sequence: CASSEDRVGYEQYF. CDR3 coding DNA: TGTGCCAGCAGTGAAGACAGGGTAGGGTACGAGCAGTACTTC.

The chain couples TRBV2 to TRBJ1-2, with D perhaps TRBD1 (5 bases). Germline-derived CDR1 and CDR2 are SNHLY and FYNNEI. Trimming cost V 2 bases and J 6 bases, with 10 bases left between them. The CDR3 is 13 amino acids. The CDR3 sequence is CASSEQGYDGYTF. The CDR3 DNA reads as TGTGCCAGCAGTGAACAGGGCTACGATGGCTACACCTTC.

The V gene is TRBV29-1, the J gene TRBJ2-1; possibly TRBD2 for D (7 bases). The CDR3 has 15 amino acids. Trimming removed 7 bases at V and 2 bases at J, with 18 bases between. Germline V CDR1 and CDR2: SQVTM, ANQGSEA. CDR3 sequence: CSGGGGFPPYNEQFF. CDR3 coding DNA: TGCAGCGGGGGGGGCGGTTTCCCCCCCTACAATGAGCAGTTCTTC.

This clone was observed once. CDR3 sequence (DNA): TGCGCCAGCAGTGTACCGGGAGTAGATACGCAGTATTTT. This encodes CASSVPGVDTQYF. The chain links TRBV10-2 to TRBJ2-3; TRBD2 is a possible D gene (6 bases). V was shortened by 4 bases and J by 5 bases, with 10 bases between the two germline ends. Germline values: CDR1 WSHSY, CDR2 SAAADI. The CDR3 is 13 residues long.

Comments on this clone: A junction end diverges from the germline sequence, so it may reflect a read error. This sequence joins TRBV29-1 and TRBJ2-1; D may be TRBD1 (6 bases). Germline loops: CDR1 SQVTM, CDR2 ANQGSEA. The CDR3 length is 13 residues. The CDR3 is CSVEDSHYSEQFF. CDR3 in DNA: TGCAGCGTTGAGGACAGCCATTACAGTGAGCAGTTCTTC.

The chain combines TRBV5-1 with TRBJ2-7; 8 bases are shared with TRBD2. Germline CDR1 is SGHRS and CDR2 is YFSETQ. This CDR3 has 15 residues. The junction had 7 bases not matched to a gene; V was cut back by 5 bases and J by 0 bases. The CDR3 nucleotides read TGCGCCAGCAGTGGCGGGGGGCCGAGCTCCTACGAGCAGTACTTC. Encoded protein: CASSGGGPSSYEQYF.

This clone was seen a single time. V gene TRBV9 combines with J gene TRBJ2-4, with TRBD1 as a possible D gene (6 bases). In germline, CDR1 is SGDLS, CDR2 YYNGEE. Trimming removed 0 bases from V and 7 bases from J, with 11 bases in between. The CDR3 runs to 14 residues. The CDR3, as DNA: TGTGCCAGCAGCGTAGACCCAGGGGAGAACATTCAGTACTTC. Amino acids: CASSVDPGENIQYF.

The chain employs TRBV6-5 and TRBJ2-7; possibly TRBD2 for D (7 bases). V was shortened by 6 bases and J by 1 base, with 16 bases between the two germline ends. The germline CDR1 and CDR2 sequences are MNHEY and SVGAGI. This CDR3 region has 15 residues. The CDR3 nucleotides are TGTGCCAGCAGCAATGGCGGGGGCAGGTCCTACGAGCAGTACTTC. Translating gives CASSNGGGRSYEQYF.

The V gene is TRBV4-1, the J gene TRBJ1-2; perhaps TRBD1 as D (5 bases). The V and J ends lost 0 bases and 4 bases respectively, with 12 bases between them. The germline V gene encodes CDR1 MGHRA and CDR2 YSYEKL. The CDR3 consists of 15 residues. CDR3 in amino acids: CASSQESTGLYGYTF. DNA for the CDR3: TGCGCCAGCAGCCAAGAGTCCACAGGCCTCTATGGCTACACCTTC.

This clone was found once. The genes are TRBV27 and TRBJ1-4; weak D call: TRBD1 (6 bases). CDR1 is MNHEY, CDR2 SMNVEV, per germline (reference sequence). The V gene lost 6 bases and the J gene lost 1 base, with 21 bases spanning the gap. The CDR3 consists of 18 residues. The CDR3 DNA sequence: TGTGCCAGCAGCCCAGTGCAGGGGTCCCGATTAACTAATGAAAAACTGTTTTTT. As protein: CASSPVQGSRLTNEKLFF.

The chain is built from TRBV30 and TRBJ2-1, with a possible D match to TRBD2 (6 bases). CDR3 length equals 14 residues. V was trimmed by 5 bases and J by 6 bases, leaving 17 bases between them. The V gene's germline CDR1 is GTSNPN and CDR2 SVGIG (reference sequence). The DNA for the CDR3 is TGTGCCTGGGAACAACCGACTAGTCTCAATGAGCAGTTCTTC. Translated, it gives CAWEQPTSLNEQFF.

The V call is TRBV7-9, the J call TRBJ1-1, with D hard to call. Germline CDR1 is SEHNR and CDR2 is FQNEAQ (reference sequence). The CDR3 sequence is 14 residues long. V shed 5 bases and J shed 1 base, with 11 bases lying between them. The CDR3: CASSPPTQNTEAFF. Here the CDR3 DNA reads TGTGCCAGCAGCCCCCCCACACAGAACACTGAAGCTTTCTTT.

The chain uses TRBV28 and TRBJ2-5; 7 bases match TRBD1. V was pared by 6 bases and J by 5 bases, with 6 bases of the junction left unmatched. The germline CDR1 and CDR2 sequences are MDHEN and SYDVKM. The CDR3 totals 13 residues. The CDR3 reads CASRRQGRETQYF. DNA of the CDR3: TGTGCCAGCAGAAGACAGGGAAGGGAGACCCAGTACTTC.

This clone was counted between two and nine times. This chain uses TRBV19 with TRBJ2-7, with a weak D call TRBD2 (5 bases). With 2 bases removed from V and 2 bases from J, the gap between germline ends came to 10 bases. CDR1 LNHDA and CDR2 SQIVND come from the germline V gene (reference sequence). CDR3 size: 14 residues. The CDR3, as DNA: TGTGCCAGTAGTATATTGTCCGGGGCCTACGAGCAGTACTTC. Its translation: CASSILSGAYEQYF.

A note on this clone: This same CDR3 is encoded by further DNA sequences in the sample. This sequence joins TRBV6-6 and TRBJ2-7; D possibly corresponds to TRBD1 (5 bases). The CDR3 runs 11 residues. Per germline, CDR1 MNHNY and CDR2 SVGAGI (reference sequence). V was shortened by 11 bases and J by 4 bases, with 12 bases between the two germline ends. The CDR3 DNA sequence: TGTGCCTCTCTTTCAGGGTACGAGCAGTACTTC. The encoded protein is CASLSGYEQYF.

CDR3 DNA sequence: TGCGCCAGCAGTGAGCTAGCGGTGGACTACGAGCAGTACTTC. It yields the protein CASSELAVDYEQYF. The V and J genes are TRBV10-2 and TRBJ2-7; 7 bases map to TRBD2. Trimming took 2 bases from V and 3 from J; bases not matched to a gene: 4. Germline V CDR1 and CDR2: WSHSY, SAAADI. This CDR3 comprises 14 residues.

The chain carries TRBV27 and TRBJ1-4, with D possibly being TRBD1 (5 bases). CDR3 length: 17 residues. Looked up from germline, CDR1 is MNHEY and CDR2 is SMNVEV (reference sequence). Between the trimmed V and J ends, which lost 5 bases and 0 bases, there was a span of 16 bases. DNA for the CDR3: TGTGCCAGCAGTATAGGGGAGGGCCGCGCAACTAATGAAAAACTGTTTTTT. Amino acid sequence: CASSIGEGRATNEKLFF.

The rearrangement uses TRBV29-1 and TRBJ1-2; 8 nucleotides match TRBD1. The V and J ends lost 6 bases and 3 bases, in that order; junction bases with no gene match: 0. CDR1 is SQVTM and CDR2 is ANQGSEA in the germline V gene. This CDR3 is 11 amino acids long. CDR3 nucleotides: TGCAGCGTGGGACAGGACTATGGCTACACCTTC. The encoded protein is CSVGQDYGYTF.

CDR3 nucleotides: TGCGCCAGCAGCCAACAGTCGGGGTTCACAGATACGCAGTATTTT. Its protein is CASSQQSGFTDTQYF. This chain connects TRBV4-1 to TRBJ2-3; tentatively, D is TRBD2 (5 bases). Germline CDR1 and CDR2: MGHRA and YSYEKL. V lost 2 bases and J 2 bases, leaving 11 bases between the germline ends. The CDR3 is 15 amino acids.

This rearrangement joins TRBV9 to TRBJ2-1; no reliable D call. Trimming removed 0 bases from V and 6 bases from J, with 7 bases in between. CDR1 is SGDLS, CDR2 YYNGEE, per germline. This CDR3 comprises 13 residues. This CDR3 reads CASSVALTNEQFF. The CDR3 DNA reads as TGTGCCAGCAGCGTAGCTCTAACCAATGAGCAGTTCTTC.

V usage is TRBV5-5 and J usage is TRBJ2-7, with D tentatively TRBD2 (6 bases). Germline V lookup: CDR1 SGHKS, CDR2 YYEKEE (reference sequence). The CDR3 runs 12 residues. V dropped 6 bases and J dropped 4 bases, with 11 bases sitting between them. The CDR3 DNA sequence: TGTGCCAGCACTCTCGCGGGGTACGAGCAGTACTTC. This sequence encodes CASTLAGYEQYF. The full variable domain, in which reference TRBV5-5 and TRBJ2-7 provide the parts outside the CDR3, is DAGVTQSPTHLIKTRGQQVTLRCSPISGHKSVSWYQQVLGQGPQFIFQYYEKEERGRGNFPDRFSARQFPNYSSELNVNALLLGDSALYLCASTLAGYEQYFGPGTRLTVT.

The genes are TRBV28 and TRBJ2-3; 10 nucleotides agree with TRBD2. Germline V lookup: CDR1 MDHEN, CDR2 SYDVKM. The CDR3 spans 16 residues. V gave up 7 bases and J gave up 5 bases; unmatched junction bases: 12. CDR3 sequence: CASKGNGLAVLDTQYF. The CDR3 DNA is TGTGCCAGCAAAGGGAACGGACTAGCGGTACTAGATACGCAGTATTTT.

The gene calls are TRBV21-1 and TRBJ2-3; TRBD2 reflects the table's D call only, with no check against the DNA. TRBV21-1 is flagged as a pseudogene. This CDR3 spans 18 amino acids. The CDR3 loop is CASSKPDRERVGTDTQYF. The CDR3 region has the DNA TGTGCCAGCAGCAAACCCGATCGGGAGCGGGTGGGCACAGATACGCAGTATTTT.

This sequence joins TRBV19 and TRBJ1-2; 10 nucleotides line up with TRBD1. The CDR3 is made up of 15 amino acids. V was pared by 3 bases and J by 2 bases, with 3 bases of the junction left unmatched. Germline V gene lookup returns CDR1 LNHDA and CDR2 SQIVND (reference sequence). For the CDR3, the DNA is TGTGCCAGTAGTATGGCGACAGGGGGCAACTATGGCTACACCTTC. Its protein is CASSMATGGNYGYTF.

This chain links TRBV7-8 with TRBJ1-5; perhaps TRBD1 as D (5 bases). This CDR3 comprises 15 residues. V lost 5 bases, J lost 4 bases, and 15 bases lay in between. CDR1 and CDR2 (germline): SGHVS, FQNEAQ. This CDR3 is CASSTVGGGNQPQHF. CDR3 sequence (DNA): TGTGCCAGCAGCACCGTCGGGGGGGGGAATCAGCCCCAGCATTTT.